This passage covers 3 T cell receptor beta chains from one sample sequenced in a study of glioma-infiltrating T cells (dated by TCRdb to the mid-2010s). TCRdb records Illumina MiSeq as the sequencer. The iRepertoire nested amplicon-rescue multiplex PCR (arm-PCR) platform was used to amplify TCR alpha and beta CDR3 regions from RNA. Using fastp trimming at Q25 and MiXCR clonotype assembly, TCRdb reanalyzed the public sequencing data and kept in-frame beta chains. Every entry covers one CDR3 protein and lists the most common genes and DNA from its rows. For this sample there are about 210,000 distinct CDR3 sequences; over 25% appear just once. Just over 20% of the sample lies in the top ten. The specimen sequenced was glioma tissue, nonneoplastic brain tissue, or PBMCs (not recorded which). The receptor set was obtained from a human donor with low-grade glioma or glioblastoma, undergoing nonglioma brain surgery, or in good health (not recorded which).

This clonotype occurred many times. This chain links TRBV29-1 with TRBJ2-3; D might be TRBD1 (6 bases). The V end was cut by 6 bases, the J end by 6 bases, with 16 bases between. Per germline, CDR1 SQVTM and CDR2 ANQGSEA. The CDR3 contains 13 residues. For the CDR3, the DNA is TGCAGCGTCCATCCCCAGGGGTCCGATACGCAGTATTTT. Translation: CSVHPQGSDTQYF.

This clonotype was detected ten times or more. A much larger clonotype is one base distant, so this may be a read error. The chain joins TRBV6-1 to TRBJ1-2; D gene ambiguous. The CDR3 has 13 amino acids. Germline V gives CDR1 MNHNS, CDR2 SASEGT. The CDR3 bases are TGTGCCAGCACGGTCCGGGGAGGGTATGGCTACGCCTTC. Residues: CASTVRGGYGYAF.

This sequence joins TRBV5-1 and TRBJ2-5; 12 bases fit TRBD2. From germline, CDR1 is SGHRS and CDR2 YFSETQ. With V trimmed by 3 bases and J by 2 bases, 5 bases remained unmatched. The CDR3 length is 16 residues. This CDR3 reads CASSWGTSGSQETQYF. CDR3 DNA sequence: TGCGCCAGCAGCTGGGGGACTAGCGGGTCTCAAGAGACCCAGTACTTC.